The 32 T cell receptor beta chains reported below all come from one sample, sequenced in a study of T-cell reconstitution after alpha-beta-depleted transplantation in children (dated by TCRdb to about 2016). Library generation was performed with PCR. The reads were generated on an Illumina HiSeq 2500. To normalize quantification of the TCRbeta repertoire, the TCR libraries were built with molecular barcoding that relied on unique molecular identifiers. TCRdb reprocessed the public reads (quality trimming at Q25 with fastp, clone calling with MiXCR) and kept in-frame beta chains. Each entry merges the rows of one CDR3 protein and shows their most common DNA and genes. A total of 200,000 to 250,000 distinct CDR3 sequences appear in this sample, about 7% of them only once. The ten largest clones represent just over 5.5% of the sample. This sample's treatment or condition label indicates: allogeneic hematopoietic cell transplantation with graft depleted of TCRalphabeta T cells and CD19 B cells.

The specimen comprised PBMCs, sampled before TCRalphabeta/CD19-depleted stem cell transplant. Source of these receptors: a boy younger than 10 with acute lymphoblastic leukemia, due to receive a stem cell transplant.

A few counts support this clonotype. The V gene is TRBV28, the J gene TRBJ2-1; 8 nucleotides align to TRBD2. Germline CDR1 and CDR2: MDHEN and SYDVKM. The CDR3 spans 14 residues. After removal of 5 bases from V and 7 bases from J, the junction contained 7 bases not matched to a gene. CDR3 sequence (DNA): TGTGCCAGCAGTAGAGGGACTAGTCAGAATGAGCAGTTCTTC. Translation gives CASSRGTSQNEQFF.

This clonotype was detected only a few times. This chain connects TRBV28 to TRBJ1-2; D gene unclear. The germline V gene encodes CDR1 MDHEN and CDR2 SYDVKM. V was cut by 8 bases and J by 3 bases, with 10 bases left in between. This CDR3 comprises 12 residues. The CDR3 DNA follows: TGTGCCAGCTCCGGGCCACACTATGGCTACACCTTC. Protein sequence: CASSGPHYGYTF.

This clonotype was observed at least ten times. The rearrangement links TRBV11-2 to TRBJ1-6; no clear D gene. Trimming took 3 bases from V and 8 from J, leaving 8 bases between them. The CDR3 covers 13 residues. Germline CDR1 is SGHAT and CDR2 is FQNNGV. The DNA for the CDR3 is TGTGCCAGCAGCTTTAGCTGGGATTCACCCCTCCACTTT. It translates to CASSFSWDSPLHF.

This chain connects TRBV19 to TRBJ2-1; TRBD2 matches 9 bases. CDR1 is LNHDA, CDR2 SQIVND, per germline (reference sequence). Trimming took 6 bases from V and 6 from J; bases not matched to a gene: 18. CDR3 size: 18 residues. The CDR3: CASRSNRTSATVCNEQFF. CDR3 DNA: TGTGCCAGTAGATCCAACCGGACTAGCGCCACTGTCTGCAATGAGCAGTTCTTC.

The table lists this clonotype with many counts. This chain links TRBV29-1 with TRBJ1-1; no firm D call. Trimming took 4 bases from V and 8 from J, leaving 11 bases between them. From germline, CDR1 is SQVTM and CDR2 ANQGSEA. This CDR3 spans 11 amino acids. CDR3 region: CSVVGTAEAFF. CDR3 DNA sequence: TGCAGCGTTGTAGGTACAGCCGAAGCTTTCTTT.

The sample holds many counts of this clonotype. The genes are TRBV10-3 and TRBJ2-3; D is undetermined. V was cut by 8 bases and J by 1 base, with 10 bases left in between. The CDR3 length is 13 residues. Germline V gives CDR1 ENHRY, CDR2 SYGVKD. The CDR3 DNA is TGTGCCATCTTGGTAAGTGGCACAGATACGCAGTATTTT. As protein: CAILVSGTDTQYF.

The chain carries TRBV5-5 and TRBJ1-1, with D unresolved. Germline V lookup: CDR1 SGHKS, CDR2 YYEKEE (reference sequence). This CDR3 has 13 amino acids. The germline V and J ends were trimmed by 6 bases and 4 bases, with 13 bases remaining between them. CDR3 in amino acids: CASIGRSATEAFF. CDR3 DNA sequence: TGTGCCAGCATTGGTCGGTCGGCCACTGAAGCTTTCTTT. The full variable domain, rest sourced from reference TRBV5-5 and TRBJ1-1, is DAGVTQSPTHLIKTRGQQVTLRCSPISGHKSVSWYQQVLGQGPQFIFQYYEKEERGRGNFPDRFSARQFPNYSSELNVNALLLGDSALYLCASIGRSATEAFFGQGTRLTVV.

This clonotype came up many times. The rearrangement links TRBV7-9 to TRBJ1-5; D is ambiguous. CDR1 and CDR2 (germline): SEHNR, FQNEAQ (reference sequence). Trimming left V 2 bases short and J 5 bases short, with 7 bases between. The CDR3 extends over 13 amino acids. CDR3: CASSLREYQPQHF. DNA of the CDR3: TGTGCCAGCAGCTTACGCGAGTATCAGCCCCAGCATTTT.

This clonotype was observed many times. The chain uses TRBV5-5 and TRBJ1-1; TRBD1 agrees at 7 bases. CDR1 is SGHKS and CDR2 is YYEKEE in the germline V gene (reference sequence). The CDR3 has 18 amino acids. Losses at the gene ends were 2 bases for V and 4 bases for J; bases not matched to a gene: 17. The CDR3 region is CASSLPSGQSMWSTEAFF. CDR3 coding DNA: TGTGCCAGCAGCTTACCCTCGGGACAGTCGATGTGGAGCACTGAAGCTTTCTTT.

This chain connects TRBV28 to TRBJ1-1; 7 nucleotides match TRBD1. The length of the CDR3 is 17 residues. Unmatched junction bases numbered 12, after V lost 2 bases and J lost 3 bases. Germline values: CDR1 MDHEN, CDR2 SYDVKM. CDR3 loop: CASSLPQGGLGYTEAFF. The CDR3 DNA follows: TGTGCCAGCAGTTTACCTCAGGGGGGATTGGGGTACACTGAAGCTTTCTTT.

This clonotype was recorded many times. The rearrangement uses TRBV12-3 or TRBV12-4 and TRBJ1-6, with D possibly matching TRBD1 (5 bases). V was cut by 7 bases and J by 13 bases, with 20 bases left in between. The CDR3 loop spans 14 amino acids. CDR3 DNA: TGTGCCAGCAAAGACAGTGCCCTATTTGGGCCCCTCCACTTT. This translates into CASKDSALFGPLHF.

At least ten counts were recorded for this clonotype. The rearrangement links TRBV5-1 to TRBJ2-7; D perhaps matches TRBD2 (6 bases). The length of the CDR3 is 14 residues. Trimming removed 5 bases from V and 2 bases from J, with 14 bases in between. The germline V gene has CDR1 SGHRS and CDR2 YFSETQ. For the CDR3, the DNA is TGCGCCAGCAGAACTGGGACTTCCGCCTACGAGCAGTACTTC. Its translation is CASRTGTSAYEQYF.

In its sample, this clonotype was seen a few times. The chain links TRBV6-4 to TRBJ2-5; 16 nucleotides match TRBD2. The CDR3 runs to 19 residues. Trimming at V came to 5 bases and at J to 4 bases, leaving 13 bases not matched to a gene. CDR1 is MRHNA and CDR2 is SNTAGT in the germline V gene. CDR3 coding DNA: TGTGCCAGCAGTCCCGGGACTAGCGGGGGGGGCTGGTTGGGAGAGACCCAGTACTTC. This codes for CASSPGTSGGGWLGETQYF.

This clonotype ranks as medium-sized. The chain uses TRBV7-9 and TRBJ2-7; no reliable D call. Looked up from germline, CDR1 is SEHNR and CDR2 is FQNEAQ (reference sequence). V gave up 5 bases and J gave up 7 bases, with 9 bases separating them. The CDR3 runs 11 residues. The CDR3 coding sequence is TGTGCCAGCAGCCTTCTGGAGGAGCAGTACTTC. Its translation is CASSLLEEQYF.

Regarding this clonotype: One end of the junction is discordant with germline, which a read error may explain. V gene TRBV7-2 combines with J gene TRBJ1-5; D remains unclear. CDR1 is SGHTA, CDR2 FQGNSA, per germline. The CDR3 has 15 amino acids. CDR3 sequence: CASSIASTGNQPQHF. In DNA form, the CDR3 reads TGTGCCAGCAGCATAGCTTCGACGGGAAATCAGCCCCAGCATTTT.

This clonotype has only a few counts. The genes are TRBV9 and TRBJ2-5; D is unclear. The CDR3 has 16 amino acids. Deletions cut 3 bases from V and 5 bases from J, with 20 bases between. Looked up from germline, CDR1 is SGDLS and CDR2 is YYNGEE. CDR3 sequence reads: CASSASGPPGGETQYF. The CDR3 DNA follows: TGTGCCAGCAGCGCATCCGGGCCCCCCGGCGGCGAGACCCAGTACTTC.

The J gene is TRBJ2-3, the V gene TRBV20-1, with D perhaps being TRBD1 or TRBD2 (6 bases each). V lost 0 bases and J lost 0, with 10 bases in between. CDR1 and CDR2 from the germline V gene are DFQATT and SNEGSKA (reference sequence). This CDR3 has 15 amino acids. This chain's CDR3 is CSARDWGASTDTQYF. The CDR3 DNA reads TGCAGTGCTAGAGATTGGGGGGCCAGCACAGATACGCAGTATTTT.

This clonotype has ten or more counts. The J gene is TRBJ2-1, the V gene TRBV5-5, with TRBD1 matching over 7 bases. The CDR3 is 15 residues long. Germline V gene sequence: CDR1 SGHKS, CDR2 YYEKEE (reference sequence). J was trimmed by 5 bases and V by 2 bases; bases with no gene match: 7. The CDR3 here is CASSFGQGVDNEQFF. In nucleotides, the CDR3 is TGTGCCAGCAGCTTTGGCCAGGGGGTCGACAATGAGCAGTTCTTC.

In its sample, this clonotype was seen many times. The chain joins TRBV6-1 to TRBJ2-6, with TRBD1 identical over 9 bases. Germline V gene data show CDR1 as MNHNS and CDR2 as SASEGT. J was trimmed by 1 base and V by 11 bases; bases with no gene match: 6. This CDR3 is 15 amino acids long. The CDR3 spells CAVRTGVSGANVLTF. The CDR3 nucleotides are TGTGCCGTACGGACAGGGGTGTCTGGGGCCAACGTCCTGACTTTC.

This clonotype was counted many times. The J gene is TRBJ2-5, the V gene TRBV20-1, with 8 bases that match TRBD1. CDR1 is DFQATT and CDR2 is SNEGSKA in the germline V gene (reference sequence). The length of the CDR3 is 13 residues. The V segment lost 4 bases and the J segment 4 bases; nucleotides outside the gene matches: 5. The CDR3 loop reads CSAMTGVAETQYF. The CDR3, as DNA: TGCAGTGCTATGACAGGGGTAGCAGAGACCCAGTACTTC.

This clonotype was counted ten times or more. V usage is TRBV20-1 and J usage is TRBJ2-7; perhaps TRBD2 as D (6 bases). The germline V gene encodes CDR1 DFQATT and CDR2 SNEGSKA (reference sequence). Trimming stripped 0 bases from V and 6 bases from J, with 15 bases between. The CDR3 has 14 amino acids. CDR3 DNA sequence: TGCAGTGCTAGAGATTTACGGGAGAAGGGCGAGCAGTACTTC. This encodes CSARDLREKGEQYF.

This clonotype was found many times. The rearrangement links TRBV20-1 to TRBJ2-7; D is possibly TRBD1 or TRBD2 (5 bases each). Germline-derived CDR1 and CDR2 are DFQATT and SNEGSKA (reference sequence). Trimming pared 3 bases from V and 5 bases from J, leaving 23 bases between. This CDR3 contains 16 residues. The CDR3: CSASRGSGLGKDEQYF. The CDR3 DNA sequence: TGCAGTGCTAGTCGGGGCTCCGGGCTTGGAAAAGACGAGCAGTACTTC.

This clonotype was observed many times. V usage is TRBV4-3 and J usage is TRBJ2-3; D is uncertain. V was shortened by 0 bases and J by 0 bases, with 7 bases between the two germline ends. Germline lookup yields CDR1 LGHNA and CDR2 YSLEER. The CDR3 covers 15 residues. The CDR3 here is CASSQEMRSTDTQYF. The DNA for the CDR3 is TGCGCCAGCAGCCAAGAAATGCGGAGCACAGATACGCAGTATTTT.

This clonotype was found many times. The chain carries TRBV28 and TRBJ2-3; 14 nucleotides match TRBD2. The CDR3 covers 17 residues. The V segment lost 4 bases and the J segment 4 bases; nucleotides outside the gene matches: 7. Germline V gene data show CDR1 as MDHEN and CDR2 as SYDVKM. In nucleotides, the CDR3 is TGTGCCAGCAGTTCACCTGGACTAGCGGGAGGTGCAGATACGCAGTATTTT. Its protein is CASSSPGLAGGADTQYF.

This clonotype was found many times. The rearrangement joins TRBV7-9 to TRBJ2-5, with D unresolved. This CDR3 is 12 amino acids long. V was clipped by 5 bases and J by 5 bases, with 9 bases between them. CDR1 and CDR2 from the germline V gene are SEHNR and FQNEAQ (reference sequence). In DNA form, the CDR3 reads TGTGCCAGCAGCCAACAAGATGAGACCCAGTACTTC. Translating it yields CASSQQDETQYF.

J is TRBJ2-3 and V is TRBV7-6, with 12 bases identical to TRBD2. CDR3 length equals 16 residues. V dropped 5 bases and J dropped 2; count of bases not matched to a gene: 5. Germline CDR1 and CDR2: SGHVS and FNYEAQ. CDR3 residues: CASSQGLAGPTDTQYF. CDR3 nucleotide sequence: TGTGCCAGCAGCCAAGGACTAGCGGGACCCACAGATACGCAGTATTTT.

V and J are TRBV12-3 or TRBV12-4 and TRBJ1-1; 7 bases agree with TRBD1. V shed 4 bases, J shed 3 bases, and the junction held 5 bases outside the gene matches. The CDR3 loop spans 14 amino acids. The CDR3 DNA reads TGTGCCAGCAGTTCGACAGGGAAGGACACTGAAGCTTTCTTT. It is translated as CASSSTGKDTEAFF.

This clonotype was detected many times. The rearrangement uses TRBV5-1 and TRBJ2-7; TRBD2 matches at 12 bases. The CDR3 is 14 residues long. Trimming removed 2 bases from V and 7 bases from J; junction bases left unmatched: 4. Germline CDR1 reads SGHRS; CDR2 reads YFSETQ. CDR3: CASSFSSGGGEQYF. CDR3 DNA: TGCGCCAGCAGCTTCTCTAGCGGGGGGGGTGAGCAGTACTTC.

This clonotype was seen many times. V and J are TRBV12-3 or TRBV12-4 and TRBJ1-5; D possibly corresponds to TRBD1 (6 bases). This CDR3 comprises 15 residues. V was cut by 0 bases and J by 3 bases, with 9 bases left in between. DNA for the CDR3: TGTGCCAGCAGTTTAGCCACAGGGTACAATCAGCCCCAGCATTTT. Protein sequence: CASSLATGYNQPQHF.

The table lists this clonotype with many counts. The CDR3 here is CASSSSGQGTSGANVLTF. The CDR3 DNA sequence: TGTGCCAGCAGTTCCTCGGGACAGGGGACCTCTGGGGCCAACGTCCTGACTTTC. The chain couples TRBV12-3 or TRBV12-4 to TRBJ2-6, with 10 bases that match TRBD1. CDR3 size: 18 residues. Germline trimming cut 4 bases from V and 0 bases from J; bases unmatched to any gene: 6.

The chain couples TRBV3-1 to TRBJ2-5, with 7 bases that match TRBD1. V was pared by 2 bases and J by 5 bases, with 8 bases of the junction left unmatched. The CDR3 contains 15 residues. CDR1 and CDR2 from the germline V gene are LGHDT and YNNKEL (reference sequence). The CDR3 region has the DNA TGTGCCAGCAGCCAATATGAGGGGGCGGCGGAGACCCAGTACTTC. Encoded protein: CASSQYEGAAETQYF.

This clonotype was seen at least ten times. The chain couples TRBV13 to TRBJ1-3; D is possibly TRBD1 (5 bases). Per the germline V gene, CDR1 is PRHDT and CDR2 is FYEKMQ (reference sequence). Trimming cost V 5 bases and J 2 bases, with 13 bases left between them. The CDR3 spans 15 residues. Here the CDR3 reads CASSPSRGTGNTIYF. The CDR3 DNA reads TGTGCCAGCAGCCCGAGTCGGGGGACTGGAAACACCATATATTTT.